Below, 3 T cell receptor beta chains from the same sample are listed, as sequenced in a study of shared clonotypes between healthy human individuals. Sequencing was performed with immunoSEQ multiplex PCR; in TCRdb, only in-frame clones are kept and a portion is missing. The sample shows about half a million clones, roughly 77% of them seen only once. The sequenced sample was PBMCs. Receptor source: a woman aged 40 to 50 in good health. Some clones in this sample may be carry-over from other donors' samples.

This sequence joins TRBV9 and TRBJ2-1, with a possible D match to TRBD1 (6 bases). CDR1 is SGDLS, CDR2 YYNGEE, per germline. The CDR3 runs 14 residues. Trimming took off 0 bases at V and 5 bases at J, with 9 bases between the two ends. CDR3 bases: TGTGCCAGCAGCGTAGTAGGACAGAACAATGAGCAGTTCTTC. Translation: CASSVVGQNNEQFF.

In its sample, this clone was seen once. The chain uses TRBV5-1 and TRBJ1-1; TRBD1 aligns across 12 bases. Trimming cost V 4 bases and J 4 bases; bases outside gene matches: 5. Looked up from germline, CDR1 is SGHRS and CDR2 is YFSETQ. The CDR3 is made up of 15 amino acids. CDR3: CASSMGQGASTEAFF. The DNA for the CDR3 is TGCGCCAGCAGCATGGGACAGGGGGCAAGCACTGAAGCTTTCTTT.

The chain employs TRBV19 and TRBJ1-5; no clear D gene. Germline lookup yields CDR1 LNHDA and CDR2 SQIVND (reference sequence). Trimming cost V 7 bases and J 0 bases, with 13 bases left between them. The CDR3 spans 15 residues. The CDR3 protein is CASNTDMTSNQPQHF. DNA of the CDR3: TGTGCCAGTAACACCGACATGACTAGCAATCAGCCCCAGCATTTT.